The T cell receptor beta chain under discussion was sequenced for a study of shared clonotypes between healthy human individuals. Overall study context: Researchers assigned three CD4 naive, three CD4 memory, two CD8 naive and one CD8 memory plate to each donor.

Naive-designated CD8 cells lacked CD45RO, were positively enriched for CCR7, and omitted terminally differentiated effector memory CD45RA+ cells. There were no recent acute infections or vaccinations among the donors, who were healthy HIV-negative adults. It was across several immunoSEQ plates that each subset's genomic DNA was evenly split. The data were produced by immunoSEQ multiplex PCR, yet TCRdb's version contains in-frame clones alone and is incomplete. There are millions of clones in the sample; about 95% occur only once, and roughly 1% lies in the top ten. Trimming took 0 bases from V and 6 from J, leaving 6 bases between them. The V gene's germline CDR1 is SGHRS and CDR2 YFSETQ. CDR3 size: 12 residues.

Source material: naive CD8+ T cells sorted from blood. The chain recombines TRBV5-1 with TRBJ1-1; D not resolved. This clonotype originated in a man aged 18-30 years in good health. CDR3 protein: CASSLEPPEAFF. In DNA form, the CDR3 reads TGCGCCAGCAGCTTGGAACCGCCTGAAGCTTTCTTT.